This TCR beta chain emerged from a study of CD8 T cells in Susac syndrome. Points from the study as a whole: It was acknowledged by the study that relatively few individuals were included in its TCR sequencing and HLA analysis.

With random hexamers, 0.5 to 1 ug RNA was reverse transcribed. The amplification used immunoSEQ multiplex PCR on TCR beta CDR3; it spanned 54 Vbeta and 13 Jbeta. TCRdb re-called the immunoSEQ multiplex PCR reads through MiXCR, storing one row per CDR3 protein. The sample records 170,000 or so distinct CDR3 sequences, approximately 93% being singletons. TEMRA cells were FACS-enriched and CD8+ and CD4+ T cells negatively isolated. As concerns this clonotype: Its antigen remains unknown.

Germline CDR1 MDHEN, CDR2 SYDVKM. V shed 4 bases, J shed 2 bases, and the junction held 8 bases outside the gene matches. This CDR3 spans 15 amino acids. V is TRBV28 and J is TRBJ2-7, with 7 bases aligning to TRBD1. Sequenced input: CD4+ T cells from PBMCs. The receptor was derived from a human donor with multiple sclerosis. The CDR3 loop reads CASSSPGQPTYEQYF. The CDR3 DNA is TGTGCCAGCAGTTCACCGGGACAGCCAACCTACGAGCAGTACTTC.